The TCR beta chain under discussion was sequenced for a study of T cells in Graves' hyperthyroidism and ophthalmopathy. Findings and caveats of the study: Most clonotypes that expanded in the thyroid above 0.001 also showed up in blood.

Diagnostic decisions used clinical symptoms, serum thyroxine and TRAb, thyroid ultrasound and orbital computed tomography. Sample collection date corresponds to first hyperthyroidism diagnosis, prior to any ophthalmopathy symptoms. There are 20 residues in the CDR3. The ends were cut back, 1 base at V and 3 bases at J, with 28 bases in the middle. The germline CDR1 and CDR2 sequences are SGHAT and FQNNGV. Researchers amplified the TCR beta CDR3 regions from RNA transcripts. RT-PCR in the first round (using the HTBI primer set) targeted the TCR CDR3. A single record per CDR3 protein comes from TCRdb applying MiXCR to the multiplex PCR reads. Of 370,000 or so distinct CDR3 sequences in the sample, approximately 14% are singletons; the top ten hold around 30%. Notes on this clonotype: Its antigen is as yet unknown.

The sequenced material came from blood. This TCR came from a woman between 18 and 29 years old with Graves' hyperthyroidism that later progressed to Graves' ophthalmopathy. This chain joins TRBV11-2 and TRBJ2-7, with D perhaps matching TRBD1 or TRBD2 (9 bases each). The CDR3: CASSLGAQGAKREDVYEQYF. CDR3 DNA sequence: TGTGCCAGCAGCTTAGGGGCACAGGGGGCGAAGCGGGAGGACGTCTACGAGCAGTACTTC.